Listed below are T cell receptor beta chains from one sample, sequenced in a study of cytomegalovirus exposure and HLA in healthy donors. Here immunoSEQ multiplex PCR was the method, and the copy in TCRdb shows in-frame clones only, minus some. Among roughly 130,000 clones listed, about nine tenths were seen once. Sequencing input: PBMCs. Receptors were obtained from a man aged 25-40 years in good health and CMV-seronegative. Each CDR3 is given with its conserved first and last residue. D genes are given only for firm matches. Size tells how often a clone was seen (once, few, many) or the class of an expanded clone, and some rows leave it out.

.,.,TRBJ2-5,TRBV29-1,17,CSVEDPLRENGAETQYF,TGCAGCGTTGAAGATCCATTAAGGGAGAATGGTGCAGAGACCCAGTACTTC
TRBD1,.,TRBJ1-2,TRBV29-1,12,CSVRTGGQGYTF,TGCAGCGTACGGACAGGGGGCCAGGGCTACACCTTC
TRBD1,.,TRBJ1-2,TRBV5-6,14,CASSIKTGLYGYTF,TGTGCCAGCAGCATCAAGACAGGGCTCTATGGCTACACCTTC
TRBD1,.,TRBJ1-1,TRBV11-2,15,CASSLAQDRGTEAFF,TGTGCCAGCAGCTTAGCTCAGGACAGGGGGACTGAAGCTTTCTTT
TRBD1,.,TRBJ2-1,TRBV10-1,17,CASSSNLGQGKVNEQFF,TGCGCCAGCAGTTCCAACCTTGGACAGGGGAAAGTCAATGAGCAGTTCTTC
.,.,TRBJ2-3,TRBV29-1,13,CSVDGGGTDTQYF,TGCAGCGTTGATGGCGGAGGCACAGATACGCAGTATTTT
TRBD1,.,TRBJ1-2,TRBV11-3,16,CASGGGTGGIRGGYTF,TGTGCCAGCGGAGGGGGGACAGGCGGCATTCGAGGTGGCTACACCTTC
TRBD1,.,TRBJ1-1,TRBV7-9,14,CASSLGERQGYAFF,TGTGCCAGCAGCTTAGGGGAAAGACAGGGCTACGCTTTCTTT
TRBD1,.,TRBJ1-3,TRBV5-4,16,CASSFPTGDSGNTIYF,TGTGCCAGCAGCTTTCCCACAGGGGACTCTGGAAACACCATATATTTT
TRBD2,.,TRBJ2-1,TRBV4-1,18,CASKQPGTSGRATGEQFF,TGCGCCAGCAAACAACCCGGGACTAGCGGGAGGGCCACCGGTGAGCAGTTCTTC
TRBD1,.,TRBJ2-4,TRBV2,14,CASRDRVNKNIQYF,TGTGCCAGCAGGGACAGGGTGAACAAAAACATTCAGTACTTC
TRBD2,.,TRBJ2-5,TRBV29-1,14,CSVTGLAGKETQYF,TGCAGCGTTACCGGACTAGCGGGGAAAGAGACCCAGTACTTC
TRBD2,.,TRBJ2-3,TRBV4-1,15,CASSQTGTITDTQYF,TGCGCCAGCAGCCAAACCGGGACTATCACAGATACGCAGTATTTT
.,.,TRBJ2-2,TRBV6-5,11,CASSAFGELFF,TGTGCCAGCAGCGCGTTCGGGGAGCTGTTTTTT
TRBD1,.,TRBJ1-6,TRBV7-2,16,CASSSNQGATGSPLHF,TGTGCCAGCAGCTCCAACCAGGGGGCGACAGGATCACCCCTCCACTTT
.,.,TRBJ1-1,TRBV11-2,13,CASARTQVTEAFF,TGTGCCAGCGCGAGGACTCAAGTCACTGAAGCTTTCTTT
TRBD2,.,TRBJ2-3,TRBV5-1,17,CASSLGLAGGDTDTQYF,TGCGCCAGCAGCTTAGGACTAGCGGGAGGAGACACAGATACGCAGTATTTT
TRBD1,.,TRBJ1-2,TRBV19,15,CASSVQDRGNYGYTF,TGTGCCAGTAGTGTCCAGGACAGGGGGAACTATGGCTACACCTTC
.,.,TRBJ2-7,TRBV21-1,16,CASSNRQGRDLYEQYF,TGTGCCAGCAGCAATAGACAGGGCCGGGATCTCTACGAGCAGTACTTC
TRBD2,.,TRBJ2-1,TRBV10-3,14,CAIRRLAGMDEQFF,TGTGCCATCAGGCGACTAGCGGGAATGGATGAGCAGTTCTTC
TRBD2,.,TRBJ2-1,TRBV6-1,13,CASGERETLIGFF,TGTGCCAGCGGGGAGCGGGAGACGTTGATTGGGTTCTTC
.,once,TRBJ1-5,TRBV27,16,CASSSYRDRSNQPQHF,TGTGCCAGCAGTTCATACAGGGATCGCAGCAATCAGCCCCAGCATTTT
.,.,TRBJ2-1,TRBV7-6,13,CASSLVQGYEQFF,TGTGCCAGCAGCTTAGTCCAGGGCTATGAGCAGTTCTTC
.,few,TRBJ1-1,TRBV7-9,13,CASSPQINTEAFF,TGTGCCAGCAGCCCACAGATAAACACTGAAGCTTTCTTT
.,.,TRBJ1-4,TRBV6-6,14,CASRPRQNTEKLFF,TGTGCCAGCAGACCCCGACAGAATACTGAAAAACTGTTTTTT
.,few,TRBJ2-7,TRBV2,13,CAGGGGPPYEQYF,TGTGCCGGGGGGGGCGGCCCACCCTACGAGCAGTACTTC
TRBD1,.,TRBJ2-2,TRBV11-3,15,CASSLGTGNTGELFF,TGTGCCAGCAGCTTGGGGACAGGGAACACCGGGGAGCTGTTTTTT
.,.,TRBJ2-1,TRBV6-5,16,CASSYTQGEPYNEQFF,TGTGCCAGCAGTTACACCCAAGGGGAACCCTACAATGAGCAGTTCTTC
.,.,TRBJ2-2,TRBV5-1,14,CASSFGDNTGELFF,TGCGCCAGCAGCTTCGGAGATAACACCGGGGAGCTGTTTTTT
.,.,TRBJ1-1,TRBV30,13,CAWSNRAVTEAFF,TGTGCCTGGAGCAACAGGGCGGTCACTGAAGCTTTCTTT
.,.,TRBJ1-2,TRBV29-1,10,CSVDNNGYTF,TGCAGCGTCGACAACAATGGCTACACCTTC
.,few,TRBJ1-2,TRBV6-5,13,CASREGRGSGYTF,TGTGCCAGCAGGGAAGGCAGGGGATCTGGCTACACCTTC
.,once,TRBJ2-3,TRBV9,15,CASSVGPGSTDTQYF,TGTGCCAGCAGCGTAGGCCCAGGGAGCACAGATACGCAGTATTTT
.,.,TRBJ1-1,TRBV6-4,14,CASSPAPDSTEAFF,TGTGCCAGCAGTCCTGCGCCCGACAGCACTGAAGCTTTCTTT
TRBD2,.,TRBJ2-1,TRBV29-1,14,CSVSGTSRYNEQFF,TGCAGCGTCTCCGGGACTAGCCGCTACAATGAGCAGTTCTTC
TRBD1,.,TRBJ2-7,TRBV2,14,CASSWDRGSYEQYF,TGTGCCAGCAGTTGGGACAGGGGCTCCTACGAGCAGTACTTC
TRBD1,few,TRBJ1-6,TRBV18,17,CASSPSQGASKNSPLHF,TGTGCCAGCTCACCATCTCAGGGGGCCTCTAAAAATTCACCCCTCCACTTT
TRBD2,.,TRBJ2-7,TRBV7-9,15,CASSPRERESYEQYF,TGTGCCAGCAGCCCGAGAGAGCGGGAGTCATACGAGCAGTACTTC
.,.,TRBJ2-1,TRBV27,13,CASSFQGRNEQFF,TGTGCCAGCAGTTTCCAGGGTCGGAATGAGCAGTTCTTC
.,.,TRBJ2-3,TRBV5-1,18,CASSFGVPGGRVADTQYF,TGCGCCAGCAGCTTTGGCGTACCAGGAGGACGGGTCGCAGATACGCAGTATTTT
TRBD1,.,TRBJ2-7,TRBV6-5,13,CASRWDRTYEQYF,TGTGCCAGCAGGTGGGACAGAACCTACGAGCAGTACTTC